The table lists the clone carrying this T cell receptor beta chain with a count of one. What it binds is unknown. This sample was taken from a study of OX40 agonist ivuxolimab in advanced cancers. Notes on the study in general: Certain nonresponders likewise exhibited a low normalized T-cell clonal expansion.

Repertoires were generated with immunoSEQ multiplex PCR, while TCRdb's copy carries only in-frame clones and drops some. The table has approximately 17,000 clones, 80% to 85% seen once. The CDR3 runs 17 residues. Trimming at V came to 4 bases and at J to 1 base, leaving 9 bases not matched to a gene. Germline V CDR1 and CDR2: SGHVS, FQNEAQ. The study sampled blood at baseline, cycle 4 day 1, and cycle 7 day 1. The sample was CD4+ or CD8+ T cells sorted from blood, taken in a trial of the OX40 agonist ivuxolimab. The receptor was isolated from an adult with an advanced solid tumor such as melanoma, head and neck, liver or kidney cancer. The rearrangement links TRBV7-8 to TRBJ1-3; TRBD1 matches 8 bases. The DNA of the CDR3 is TGTGCCAGCAGCTCAATCAGGGGGCAACGGTCTGGAAACACCATATATTTT. Encoded protein: CASSSIRGQRSGNTIYF.